A selection of T cell receptor beta chains follows, all from one sample in a study of spatial heterogeneity in lung cancer. TCRdb fed the 5' RACE reads into MiXCR, producing one record per CDR3 protein. The sample shows about 27,000 distinct CDR3 sequences, 7.1% of them seen only once. The input for sequencing was lung tumor tissue, taken at surgery. These receptors were collected from a male donor with early-stage non-small cell lung cancer. CDR3s include the opening cysteine and the closing phenylalanine or tryptophan. The order of the fields is V gene, clone size, D gene, J gene, CDR3 DNA, CDR3 protein. A D gene is named only where the DNA matches it firmly. Where a row states a size, it is once, few, many or the class of an expanded clone; other rows omit it.

V: TRBV5-6
size: NA
D: TRBD1
J: TRBJ2-7
DNA: TGTGCCAGCAGCTTGCCCAGGGGGTCAGAGCAGTACTTC
CDR3: CASSLPRGSEQYF

V: TRBV6-5
size: many
D: NA
J: TRBJ1-6
DNA: TGTGCCAGCAGTTACTCACAGGGATTGGAATCACCCCTCCACTTT
CDR3: CASSYSQGLESPLHF

V: TRBV7-2
size: many
D: NA
J: TRBJ1-5
DNA: TGTGCCAGCAGCTTAGGGGGGGCTAATAGCAATCAGCCCCAGCATTTT
CDR3: CASSLGGANSNQPQHF

V: TRBV5-1
size: NA
D: TRBD1
J: TRBJ2-5
DNA: TGCGCCAGCAGCCCTAGGACAGGGGATGTGGAGACCCAGTACTTC
CDR3: CASSPRTGDVETQYF

V: TRBV20-1
size: many
D: NA
J: TRBJ2-7
DNA: TGCAGTGCTTTCCACCCCCGGGGACGGGCCTACGAGCAGTACTTC
CDR3: CSAFHPRGRAYEQYF

V: TRBV18
size: few
D: TRBD2
J: TRBJ2-3
DNA: TGTGCCAGCTCACCGGGACTAGCGGGATTCACAGATACGCAGTATTTT
CDR3: CASSPGLAGFTDTQYF

V: TRBV5-1
size: many
D: NA
J: TRBJ1-1
DNA: TGCGCCAGCAGGACGAGAGAAAACACTGAAGCTTTCTTT
CDR3: CASRTRENTEAFF

V: TRBV7-9
size: NA
D: NA
J: TRBJ2-1
DNA: TGTGCCAGCAGCTTACCACAGGGTACTTTCAGGAATGAGCAGTTCTTC
CDR3: CASSLPQGTFRNEQFF

V: TRBV28
size: few
D: TRBD2
J: TRBJ2-5
DNA: TGTGCCAGCTCGTTAGCGGGGGGGCTGGAGACCCAGTACTTC
CDR3: CASSLAGGLETQYF

V: TRBV12-5
size: many
D: NA
J: TRBJ2-2
DNA: TGTGCTAGTGGCAGAGATACCGGGGAGCTGTTTTTT
CDR3: CASGRDTGELFF

V: TRBV2
size: many
D: TRBD1
J: TRBJ2-5
DNA: TGTGCCAGCAGTCCCCGACAGGGTGAGACCCAGTACTTC
CDR3: CASSPRQGETQYF

V: TRBV7-9
size: many
D: NA
J: TRBJ2-7
DNA: TGTGCCAGCAGTCGGGACGGGCCCTACGAGCAGTACTTC
CDR3: CASSRDGPYEQYF